This TCR beta chain was recorded in a study of neurological immune-mediated disorders. General study points: In HTLV-1-associated myelopathy, TCR clonal expansion was greatest, and in multiple sclerosis it was least, below healthy controls.

The cDNA came from 5'RACE with 10-nucleotide random UMIs. From 15-18 subjects, each sequencing run yielded over 180 million TCR-beta sequences. TCRdb re-called the 5' RACE reads with MiXCR, one entry per CDR3 protein. The sample has 25,000 to 35,000 distinct CDR3 sequences; 15% are singletons. CDR3 length: 14 residues. Unmatched junction bases numbered 7, after V lost 4 bases and J lost 6 bases. Germline CDR1 and CDR2: SQVTM and ANQGSEA. Healthy controls comprised blood bank volunteers in Maryland, USA. This clonotype was seen repeatedly, ten times or more. Antigen specificity is unknown. Sequenced input: PBMCs. The TCR originated in a man between 65 and 85 years old in good health. The chain joins TRBV29-1 to TRBJ2-1; 9 nucleotides align to TRBD1. The chain's CDR3 is CSVGNRGQVNEQFF. For the CDR3, the DNA is TGCAGCGTTGGAAACAGGGGGCAGGTCAATGAGCAGTTCTTC.